Listed below are T cell receptor beta chains from one sample, sequenced in a study of CD8 T cells in ankylosing spondylitis. TCRdb independently ran MiXCR on the 5' RACE reads; one entry per CDR3 protein. The data hold some 95,000 distinct CDR3 sequences, with about 9% observed a single time. Sequenced material: blood, either unsorted or a sorted T cell fraction (not recorded which). The receptors shown here come from a male donor with ankylosing spondylitis or in good health (not recorded which). CDR3s include the opening cysteine and the closing phenylalanine or tryptophan. A D gene is named only where the DNA matches it firmly. The size entry is marked missing in some rows and otherwise reads once, few, many or a size class.

J: TRBJ1-6
V: TRBV12-3/TRBV12-4
D: TRBD1
size: many
CDR3: CASRVDRGKVSPLHF
DNA: TGTGCCAGCAGGGTCGACAGGGGAAAGGTTTCACCCCTCCACTTT

J: TRBJ1-5
V: TRBV5-5
D: -
size: many
CDR3: CASSLGLLGGSQPQHF
DNA: TGTGCCAGCAGCTTGGGATTGTTGGGCGGGAGCCAGCCCCAGCATTTT

J: TRBJ2-1
V: TRBV11-2
D: TRBD1
size: -
CDR3: CASSLQGVSNEQFF
DNA: TGTGCCAGCAGCTTACAGGGGGTAAGCAATGAGCAGTTCTTC

J: TRBJ2-3
V: TRBV12-3/TRBV12-4
D: TRBD1
size: many
CDR3: CASSGTGDLSDTQYF
DNA: TGTGCCAGCAGCGGGACAGGGGATTTGTCAGATACGCAGTATTTT

J: TRBJ1-2
V: TRBV20-1
D: TRBD1
size: many
CDR3: CSATRGQGDYGYTF
DNA: TGCAGTGCTACCCGAGGACAGGGGGACTATGGCTACACCTTC

J: TRBJ1-2
V: TRBV9
D: TRBD1
size: many
CDR3: CASSVHRGTTPANYGYTF
DNA: TGTGCCAGCAGCGTCCACAGGGGAACAACGCCGGCTAACTATGGCTACACCTTC

J: TRBJ2-2
V: TRBV5-1
D: -
size: many
CDR3: CASSSMGSGELFF
DNA: TGCGCCAGCAGCTCCATGGGGTCCGGGGAGCTGTTTTTT

J: TRBJ2-7
V: TRBV15
D: -
size: few
CDR3: CATSRDMGQGYEQYF
DNA: TGTGCCACCAGCAGAGATATGGGGCAGGGCTACGAGCAGTACTTC

J: TRBJ1-5
V: TRBV20-1
D: -
size: many
CDR3: CSARGGGSNQPQHF
DNA: TGCAGTGCTAGGGGCGGAGGGAGCAATCAGCCCCAGCATTTT

J: TRBJ2-3
V: TRBV3-1
D: TRBD2
size: many
CDR3: CASSPGLGAQYF
DNA: TGTGCCAGCAGCCCCGGACTAGGCGCGCAGTATTTT

J: TRBJ2-7
V: TRBV27
D: TRBD1
size: many
CDR3: CASSFQGAYEQYF
DNA: TGTGCCAGCAGTTTTCAGGGGGCCTACGAGCAGTACTTC

J: TRBJ2-7
V: TRBV20-1
D: TRBD1
size: many
CDR3: CSARDPGQADYEQYF
DNA: TGCAGTGCTAGAGATCCGGGACAGGCTGATTACGAGCAGTACTTC

J: TRBJ1-4
V: TRBV7-8
D: -
size: many
CDR3: CASSLARRVGEKLFF
DNA: TGTGCCAGCAGCTTAGCGCGCAGGGTCGGGGAAAAACTGTTTTTT

J: TRBJ2-3
V: TRBV11-3
D: TRBD1
size: few
CDR3: CASSLDQGAGDTQYF
DNA: TGTGCCAGCAGCTTAGATCAGGGGGCCGGAGATACGCAGTATTTT

J: TRBJ2-7
V: TRBV5-1
D: -
size: many
CDR3: CASSFGDRNYEQYF
DNA: TGCGCCAGCAGCTTCGGGGACCGAAACTACGAGCAGTACTTC

J: TRBJ2-1
V: TRBV6-5
D: -
size: many
CDR3: CASSYSWGNEQFF
DNA: TGTGCCAGCAGTTACTCTTGGGGTAATGAGCAGTTCTTC

J: TRBJ2-1
V: TRBV29-1
D: -
size: many
CDR3: CSVGRGQPGQNEQFF
DNA: TGCAGCGTTGGCCGAGGGCAACCCGGACAAAATGAGCAGTTCTTC

J: TRBJ2-3
V: TRBV5-6
D: TRBD2
size: many
CDR3: CASSSEVGLGRYTQYF
DNA: TGTGCCAGCAGCTCCGAGGTGGGACTAGGTCGTTATACGCAGTATTTT

J: TRBJ2-3
V: TRBV5-1
D: -
size: many
CDR3: CASSPDWGMDTQYF
DNA: TGCGCCAGCAGCCCGGACTGGGGGATGGATACGCAGTATTTT

J: TRBJ2-3
V: TRBV6-4
D: TRBD2
size: many
CDR3: CASADGGAADTQYF
DNA: TGTGCCAGCGCCGACGGGGGGGCTGCAGATACGCAGTATTTT

J: TRBJ2-7
V: TRBV10-3
D: -
size: many
CDR3: CAISWDGSYEQYF
DNA: TGTGCCATCAGTTGGGACGGCTCCTACGAGCAGTACTTC

J: TRBJ1-1
V: TRBV27
D: -
size: many
CDR3: CASRPWGASRNTEAFF
DNA: TGTGCCAGCAGACCTTGGGGGGCCTCTAGGAACACTGAAGCTTTCTTT

J: TRBJ2-5
V: TRBV11-2
D: -
size: -
CDR3: CASSLDQGGQETQYF
DNA: TGTGCCAGCAGCTTAGATCAAGGGGGACAAGAGACCCAGTACTTC

J: TRBJ2-1
V: TRBV14
D: -
size: many
CDR3: CASSQDSKSSYNEQFF
DNA: TGTGCCAGCAGCCAAGATAGTAAGAGCTCCTACAATGAGCAGTTCTTC

J: TRBJ2-5
V: TRBV3-1
D: -
size: many
CDR3: CASRNQGWETQYF
DNA: TGTGCCAGCAGGAATCAGGGGTGGGAGACCCAGTACTTC

J: TRBJ1-5
V: TRBV12-3/TRBV12-4
D: TRBD1
size: many
CDR3: CASTNNRGSNQPQHF
DNA: TGTGCCAGCACCAATAACAGGGGGAGCAATCAGCCCCAGCATTTT

J: TRBJ1-6
V: TRBV25-1
D: -
size: many
CDR3: CASTTSGGWGYNSPLHF
DNA: TGTGCCAGCACCACGTCTGGGGGCTGGGGCTATAATTCACCCCTCCACTTT

J: TRBJ2-1
V: TRBV12-3/TRBV12-4
D: TRBD1
size: many
CDR3: CASNPAGTGRNEQFF
DNA: TGTGCCAGCAATCCCGCCGGGACAGGGCGCAATGAGCAGTTCTTC

J: TRBJ2-7
V: TRBV20-1
D: TRBD2
size: -
CDR3: CSASGGANDEQYF
DNA: TGCAGTGCTAGCGGGGGGGCCAACGACGAGCAGTACTTC